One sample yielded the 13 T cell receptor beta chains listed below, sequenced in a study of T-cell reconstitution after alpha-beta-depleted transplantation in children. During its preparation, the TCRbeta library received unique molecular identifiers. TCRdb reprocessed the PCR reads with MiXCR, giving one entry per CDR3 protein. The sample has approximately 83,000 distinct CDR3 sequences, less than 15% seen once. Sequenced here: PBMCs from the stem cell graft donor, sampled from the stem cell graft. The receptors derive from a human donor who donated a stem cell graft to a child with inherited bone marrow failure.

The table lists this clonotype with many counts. The CDR3 DNA reads TGTGCCAGCAGCGACCTCAACAGGGCGCCCTACGAGCAGTACTTC. It yields the protein CASSDLNRAPYEQYF. The rearrangement uses TRBV7-2 and TRBJ2-7; D is perhaps TRBD1 (6 bases). Trimming took 5 bases from V and 2 from J, leaving 16 bases between them. This CDR3 is built from 15 residues. The germline CDR1 and CDR2 sequences are SGHTA and FQGNSA.

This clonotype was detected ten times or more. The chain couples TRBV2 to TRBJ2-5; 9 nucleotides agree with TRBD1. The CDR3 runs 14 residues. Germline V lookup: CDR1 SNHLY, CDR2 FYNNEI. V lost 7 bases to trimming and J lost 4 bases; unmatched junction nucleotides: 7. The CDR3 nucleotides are TGTGCCAGCAAATCCGGGACAGGGACAGAGACCCAGTACTTC. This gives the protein CASKSGTGTETQYF.

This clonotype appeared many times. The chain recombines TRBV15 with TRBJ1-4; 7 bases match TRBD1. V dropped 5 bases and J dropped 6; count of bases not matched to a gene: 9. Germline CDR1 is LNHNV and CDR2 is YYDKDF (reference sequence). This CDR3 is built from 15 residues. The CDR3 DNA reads TGTGCCACCAGCGTATACCGGGACAGCCATGAAAAACTGTTTTTT. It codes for CATSVYRDSHEKLFF.

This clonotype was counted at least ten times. CDR3 protein: CASRWGSTEAFF. The CDR3 DNA follows: TGTGCCAGCAGATGGGGGTCGACTGAAGCTTTCTTT. The V call is TRBV6-2 or TRBV6-3, the J call TRBJ1-1; a weak D match, TRBD1 (5 bases). Germline V CDR1 and CDR2: MNHEY, SVGEGT. V gave up 6 bases and J gave up 5 bases, with 10 bases separating them. The CDR3 spans 12 residues.

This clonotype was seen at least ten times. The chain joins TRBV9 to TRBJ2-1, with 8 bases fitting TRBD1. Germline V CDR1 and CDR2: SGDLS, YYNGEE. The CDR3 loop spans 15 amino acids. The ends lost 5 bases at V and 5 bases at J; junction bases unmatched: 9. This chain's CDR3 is CASSVGGTGHNEQFF. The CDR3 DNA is TGTGCCAGCAGTGTCGGAGGGACAGGCCACAATGAGCAGTTCTTC.

The CDR3 spells CASSLDGNEQFF. CDR3 nucleotide sequence: TGTGCCAGCAGCTTAGACGGCAATGAGCAGTTCTTC. The chain couples TRBV7-6 to TRBJ2-1; the D is unclear. The CDR3 consists of 12 residues. Germline values: CDR1 SGHVS, CDR2 FNYEAQ. The ends were cut back, 1 base at V and 6 bases at J, with 4 bases in the middle. Supplemented by reference TRBV7-6 and TRBJ2-1, the full variable domain reads GAGVSQSPRYKVTKRGQDVALRCDPISGHVSLYWYRQALGQGPEFLTYFNYEAQQDKSGLPNDRFSAERPEGSISTLTIQRTEQRDSAMYRCASSLDGNEQFFGPGTRLTVL.

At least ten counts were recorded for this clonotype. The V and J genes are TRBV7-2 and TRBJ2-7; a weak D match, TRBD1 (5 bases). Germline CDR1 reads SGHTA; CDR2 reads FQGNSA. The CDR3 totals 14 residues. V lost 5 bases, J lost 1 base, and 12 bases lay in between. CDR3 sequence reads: CASSRRTRSYEQYF. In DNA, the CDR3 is TGTGCCAGCAGCCGACGGACACGATCCTACGAGCAGTACTTC.

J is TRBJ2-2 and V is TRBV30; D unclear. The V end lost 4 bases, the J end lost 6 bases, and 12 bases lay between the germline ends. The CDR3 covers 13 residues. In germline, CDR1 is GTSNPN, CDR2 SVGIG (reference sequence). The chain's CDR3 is CAWIFPRAGELFF. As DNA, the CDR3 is TGTGCCTGGATTTTTCCCCGGGCCGGGGAGCTGTTTTTT.

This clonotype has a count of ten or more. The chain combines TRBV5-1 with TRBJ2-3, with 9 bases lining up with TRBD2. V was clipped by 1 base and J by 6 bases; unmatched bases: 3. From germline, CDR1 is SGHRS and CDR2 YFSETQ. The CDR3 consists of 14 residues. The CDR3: CASSLIAGGDTQYF. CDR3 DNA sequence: TGCGCCAGCAGCTTGATCGCGGGGGGGGATACGCAGTATTTT.

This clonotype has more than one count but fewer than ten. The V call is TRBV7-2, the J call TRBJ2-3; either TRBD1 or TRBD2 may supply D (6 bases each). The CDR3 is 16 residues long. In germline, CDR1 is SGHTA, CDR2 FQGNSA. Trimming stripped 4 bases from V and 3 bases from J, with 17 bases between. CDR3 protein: CASSSSVGARTDTQYF. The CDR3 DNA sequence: TGTGCCAGCAGCTCTAGCGTGGGGGCCCGTACAGATACGCAGTATTTT.

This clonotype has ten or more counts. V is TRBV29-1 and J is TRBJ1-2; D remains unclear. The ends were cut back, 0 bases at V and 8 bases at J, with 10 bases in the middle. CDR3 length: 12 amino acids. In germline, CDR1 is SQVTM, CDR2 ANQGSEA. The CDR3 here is CSVEDLRRGYTF. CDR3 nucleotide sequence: TGCAGCGTTGAAGATCTCCGTCGGGGCTACACCTTC.

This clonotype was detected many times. CDR3 loop: CASSPWGGDPSNTEAFF. CDR3 in DNA: TGTGCCAGCAGCCCGTGGGGCGGAGACCCATCTAACACTGAAGCTTTCTTT. The chain recombines TRBV7-8 with TRBJ1-1, with D possibly being TRBD1 (5 bases). This CDR3 is built from 17 residues. The germline V gene has CDR1 SGHVS and CDR2 FQNEAQ. Trimming removed 5 bases at V and 2 bases at J, with 21 bases between.

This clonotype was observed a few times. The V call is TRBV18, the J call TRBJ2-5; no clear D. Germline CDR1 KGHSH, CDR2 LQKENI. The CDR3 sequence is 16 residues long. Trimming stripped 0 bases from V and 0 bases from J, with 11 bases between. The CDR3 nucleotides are TGTGCCAGCTCACCACCGAGTCGACTGAACCAAGAGACCCAGTACTTC. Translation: CASSPPSRLNQETQYF.